What follows describes a single TCR beta chain. Original analysis: By means of reference gene primer amplification, nucleated cell counts were estimated. The table came from immunoSEQ multiplex PCR; TCRdb's copy has only in-frame clones and leaves some out. V and J calls and clone size are given by that table; D and trimming were obtained from the DNA. The sample lists roughly 220,000 clones, over 75% occurring once. This sample was included in a study of blood T cell repertoires in COVID-19. Study in general: The United States, Italy and Spain provided the acute and convalescent COVID-19 samples.

The specimen was peripheral blood. This TCR came from a man at least 80 years old with acute or convalescent COVID-19.

This CDR3 is CASAPGQQNSPLHF. CDR3 sequence (DNA): TGCGCCAGCGCCCCGGGACAGCAGAATTCACCCCTCCACTTT. The chain links TRBV5-1 to TRBJ1-6; TRBD1 agrees at 7 bases. Germline loops: CDR1 SGHRS, CDR2 YFSETQ. CDR3 size: 14 residues. Germline trimming cut 7 bases from V and 7 bases from J; bases unmatched to any gene: 8.